This TCR beta chain was retrieved from a study of shared clonotypes between healthy human individuals. Study as a whole: There were three CD4 naive, three CD4 memory, two CD8 naive and one CD8 memory plates per donor.

The repertoire was sequenced with immunoSEQ multiplex PCR; TCRdb's copy has only in-frame clones and lacks some. The data contain about 1.5 million clones, 95% to 99% of them singletons. The CDR3 loop spans 14 amino acids. Germline CDR1 reads LNHDA; CDR2 reads SQIVND (reference sequence). J was trimmed by 5 bases and V by 4 bases; bases with no gene match: 4. Sequenced input: naive CD4+ T cells sorted from blood. As for subset: CD45RA+ positively selected. The J gene is TRBJ2-1, the V gene TRBV19, with 8 bases aligning to TRBD1. This sequence was found in a man younger than 40 in good health. CDR3 loop: CASSKRQGHNEQFF. The DNA for the CDR3 is TGTGCCAGTAGTAAGAGACAGGGGCACAATGAGCAGTTCTTC.